The 29 T cell receptor beta chains given below trace back to one sample, sequenced in a study of shared clonotypes between healthy human individuals. The protocol was immunoSEQ multiplex PCR, while the TCRdb copy is restricted to in-frame clones and leaves out a portion. The table has under 550,000 clones, roughly 95% seen once. Sequenced sample: naive CD4+ T cells sorted from blood. Regarding subset: CD45RA+ positively selected. These TCRs come from a woman under 40 in good health.

This clone has only one observation. The chain recombines TRBV10-3 with TRBJ1-1, with D uncertain. Germline values: CDR1 ENHRY, CDR2 SYGVKD. The CDR3 contains 14 residues. Trimming removed 4 bases at V and 4 bases at J, with 13 bases between. This chain's CDR3 is CAISGFPPLTEAFF. DNA of the CDR3: TGTGCCATCAGTGGCTTCCCCCCTCTCACTGAAGCTTTCTTT.

The J gene is TRBJ2-5, the V gene TRBV4-2, with D maybe TRBD2 (5 bases). The CDR3 is made up of 14 amino acids. From germline, CDR1 is LGHNA and CDR2 YNFKEQ. V was cut by 1 base and J by 1 base, with 7 bases left in between. For the CDR3, the DNA is TGTGCCAGCAGCCAAGCCAGCGGCCAAGAGACCCAGTACTTC. As protein: CASSQASGQETQYF.

The chain couples TRBV10-2 to TRBJ1-5; D perhaps matches TRBD1 (6 bases). With 4 bases removed from V and 0 bases from J, the gap between germline ends came to 13 bases. CDR3 length: 16 amino acids. CDR1 and CDR2 (germline): WSHSY, SAAADI. CDR3 nucleotides: TGCGCCAGCAGTGGCAAACAGGGAAATAGCAATCAGCCCCAGCATTTT. It encodes CASSGKQGNSNQPQHF.

The rearrangement joins TRBV19 to TRBJ1-1, with 11 positions matching TRBD1. Germline lookup yields CDR1 LNHDA and CDR2 SQIVND (reference sequence). The CDR3 runs to 17 residues. V shed 5 bases, J shed 0 bases, and the junction held 8 bases outside the gene matches. The CDR3, as DNA: TGTGCCAGTAGTGTCACCGGGACAGGGGGTATGAACACTGAAGCTTTCTTT. It specifies CASSVTGTGGMNTEAFF.

The J gene is TRBJ1-1, the V gene TRBV7-9; TRBD1 is a possible D gene (6 bases). The CDR3 covers 17 residues. V lost 0 bases and J lost 1, with 15 bases in between. The germline gives CDR1 SEHNR, CDR2 FQNEAQ (reference sequence). The CDR3 bases are TGTGCCAGCAGCTTAGCTGGACAGAGCCTCTCGAACACTGAAGCTTTCTTT. Amino acid sequence: CASSLAGQSLSNTEAFF.

This rearrangement joins TRBV19 to TRBJ1-5; D may be TRBD1 (6 bases). V was cut by 7 bases and J by 6 bases, with 19 bases left in between. The CDR3 has 15 residues. Germline assignment: CDR1 LNHDA and CDR2 SQIVND (reference sequence). In nucleotides, the CDR3 is TGTGCCAGTACCCGTTCCGGGGGCGAATCTCAGCCCCAGCATTTT. This gives the protein CASTRSGGESQPQHF.

CDR3 residues: CASRGQGTNEKLFF. CDR3 sequence (DNA): TGCGCCAGCAGGGGACAGGGAACTAATGAAAAACTGTTTTTT. The chain is built from TRBV10-2 and TRBJ1-4, with 9 bases identical to TRBD1. This CDR3 comprises 14 residues. Losses at the gene ends were 6 bases for V and 1 base for J; bases not matched to a gene: 0. Germline V gene lookup returns CDR1 WSHSY and CDR2 SAAADI.

This chain joins TRBV5-1 and TRBJ2-7; D perhaps matches TRBD1 (5 bases). CDR1 and CDR2 (germline): SGHRS, YFSETQ. Trimming stripped 1 base from V and 1 base from J, with 12 bases between. CDR3 size: 15 residues. The CDR3 nucleotides are TGCGCCAGCAGCTTGTATGTGGGGCCGTCCTACGAGCAGTACTTC. Translating gives CASSLYVGPSYEQYF.

This chain uses TRBV27 with TRBJ1-3; 7 nucleotides agree with TRBD1. With V trimmed by 8 bases and J by 3 bases, 10 bases remained unmatched. Per the germline V gene, CDR1 is MNHEY and CDR2 is SMNVEV (reference sequence). The CDR3 consists of 15 residues. CDR3 loop: CASRSDREYGNTIYF. The CDR3 bases are TGTGCCAGCCGCTCCGACAGGGAGTATGGAAACACCATATATTTT.

This clone has just one count. This chain connects TRBV5-1 to TRBJ2-7, with TRBD1 matching over 8 bases. The germline V gene has CDR1 SGHRS and CDR2 YFSETQ. V was pared by 0 bases and J by 4 bases, with 6 bases of the junction left unmatched. The CDR3 sequence is 15 residues long. CDR3 nucleotides: TGCGCCAGCAGCTTGGTTATGACAGGGGAATACGAGCAGTACTTC. Encoded protein: CASSLVMTGEYEQYF. The full variable domain, its missing parts supplied by reference TRBV5-1 and TRBJ2-7, is KAGVTQTPRYLIKTRGQQVTLSCSPISGHRSVSWYQQTPGQGLQFLFEYFSETQRNKGNFPGRFSGRQFSNSRSEMNVSTLELGDSALYLCASSLVMTGEYEQYFGPGTRLTVT.

J is TRBJ1-2 and V is TRBV15, with D possibly TRBD1 on 6 matching bases. With 0 bases removed from V and 7 bases from J, the gap between germline ends came to 15 bases. The CDR3 is 15 residues long. Germline CDR1 is LNHNV and CDR2 is YYDKDF (reference sequence). This CDR3 is CATSRDPGGLRGYTF. CDR3 sequence (DNA): TGTGCCACCAGCAGAGATCCCGGGGGGCTGCGTGGCTACACCTTC.

The J gene is TRBJ2-3, the V gene TRBV6-5, with TRBD1 matching over 7 bases. The V gene's germline CDR1 is MNHEY and CDR2 SVGAGI. Losses at the gene ends were 5 bases for V and 5 bases for J; bases not matched to a gene: 10. The CDR3 is 15 residues long. The CDR3 bases are TGTGCCAGCAGTAAACCGGGACAGCATGTAGATACGCAGTATTTT. Translating gives CASSKPGQHVDTQYF.

J is TRBJ1-1 and V is TRBV25-1, with TRBD1 matching 9 bases. The CDR3 runs to 15 residues. Germline V gives CDR1 MGHDK, CDR2 SYGVNS. Unmatched junction bases numbered 3, after V lost 2 bases and J lost 2 bases. The CDR3 sequence: CASSEPGQGNTEAFF. The CDR3 coding sequence is TGTGCCAGCAGTGAACCGGGACAGGGTAACACTGAAGCTTTCTTT. Combining the CDR3 with reference TRBV25-1 and TRBJ1-1 gives the whole variable domain EADIYQTPRYLVIGTGKKITLECSQTMGHDKMYWYQQDPGMELHLIHYSYGVNSTEKGDLSSESTVSRIRTEHFPLTLESARPSHTSQYLCASSEPGQGNTEAFFGQGTRLTVV.

This chain joins TRBV10-1 and TRBJ2-7; TRBD1 might be the D (7 bases). This CDR3 comprises 13 residues. V gave up 4 bases and J gave up 8 bases, with 15 bases separating them. In germline, CDR1 is WNHNN, CDR2 SYGVQD (reference sequence). CDR3 bases: TGCGCCAGCAGTGGACAGGGACTTTCACAGCAGTACTTC. Translated: CASSGQGLSQQYF.

The chain carries TRBV4-1 and TRBJ2-1, with TRBD2 identical over 11 bases. CDR1 MGHRA and CDR2 YSYEKL come from the germline V gene. The CDR3 sequence is 19 residues long. J was trimmed by 3 bases and V by 0 bases; bases with no gene match: 10. The CDR3 DNA sequence: TGCGCCAGCAGCCAAGATCCTGGTAGCGGGAGGGCCGACTACAATGAGCAGTTCTTC. Protein product: CASSQDPGSGRADYNEQFF.

About this clone: At the DNA level, this CDR3 is encoded by other sequences in the same sample as well. The chain recombines TRBV9 with TRBJ2-5, with TRBD2 matching over 10 bases. The CDR3 loop spans 14 amino acids. Unmatched junction bases numbered 7, after V lost 0 bases and J lost 11 bases. Germline lookup yields CDR1 SGDLS and CDR2 YYNGEE. The CDR3 loop reads CASSVGLAGVEQYF. As DNA, the CDR3 is TGTGCCAGCAGCGTAGGGCTAGCGGGAGTTGAGCAGTACTTC.

This chain links TRBV7-6 with TRBJ1-1, with 8 bases matching TRBD1. The CDR3 runs 14 residues. Germline CDR1 reads SGHVS; CDR2 reads FNYEAQ. With V trimmed by 1 base and J by 6 bases, 4 bases remained unmatched. The chain's CDR3 is CASSLGQGFAEAFF. The CDR3 region has the DNA TGTGCCAGCAGCTTAGGACAGGGGTTCGCTGAAGCTTTCTTT. The full variable domain, in which reference TRBV7-6 and TRBJ1-1 provide the parts outside the CDR3, is GAGVSQSPRYKVTKRGQDVALRCDPISGHVSLYWYRQALGQGPEFLTYFNYEAQQDKSGLPNDRFSAERPEGSISTLTIQRTEQRDSAMYRCASSLGQGFAEAFFGQGTRLTVV.

This clone appeared once. The V and J genes are TRBV2 and TRBJ2-7, with D perhaps TRBD1 or TRBD2 (5 bases each). The length of the CDR3 is 16 residues. The germline V gene has CDR1 SNHLY and CDR2 FYNNEI. Deletions cut 0 bases from V and 3 bases from J, with 15 bases between. CDR3 in DNA: TGTGCCAGCAGTGAAGCCGGGACCCCATTATACTACGAGCAGTACTTC. Encoded protein: CASSEAGTPLYYEQYF.

V and J are TRBV5-6 and TRBJ2-2, with 9 bases lining up with TRBD1. From germline, CDR1 is SGHDT and CDR2 YYEEEE. V was clipped by 5 bases and J by 6 bases; unmatched bases: 11. This CDR3 contains 16 residues. The CDR3 spells CASSRTGDVIAGELFF. The DNA for the CDR3 is TGTGCCAGCAGTCGGACAGGGGACGTAATCGCCGGGGAGCTGTTTTTT. The variable domain in full, with the rest retrieved from reference TRBV5-6 and TRBJ2-2, is DAGVTQSPTHLIKTRGQQVTLRCSPKSGHDTVSWYQQALGQGPQFIFQYYEEEERQRGNFPDRFSGHQFPNYSSELNVNALLLGDSALYLCASSRTGDVIAGELFFGEGSRLTVL.

The chain is built from TRBV28 and TRBJ1-5, with a weak D call TRBD1 (5 bases). The V end lost 3 bases, the J end lost 4 bases, and 10 bases lay between the germline ends. In germline, CDR1 is MDHEN, CDR2 SYDVKM. The CDR3 runs 14 residues. DNA of the CDR3: TGTGCCAGCAGTTTGGAGCAGGGTAATCAGCCCCAGCATTTT. Residues: CASSLEQGNQPQHF.

The J gene is TRBJ2-3, the V gene TRBV28; 12 bases map to TRBD2. Germline-derived CDR1 and CDR2 are MDHEN and SYDVKM. After removal of 6 bases from V and 2 bases from J, the junction contained 6 bases not matched to a gene. This CDR3 spans 16 amino acids. The CDR3 region is CASSSWTSGDTDTQYF. The CDR3 DNA reads TGTGCCAGCAGCTCCTGGACTAGCGGGGACACAGATACGCAGTATTTT.

This rearrangement joins TRBV10-3 to TRBJ2-1; TRBD1 matches 10 bases. With 10 bases clipped from V and 2 bases from J, the junction kept 5 bases outside the gene matches. The germline V gene encodes CDR1 ENHRY and CDR2 SYGVKD. CDR3 length: 14 residues. The CDR3 DNA sequence: TGTGCCACCTGGGACAGGGGCGCCTACAATGAGCAGTTCTTC. This sequence encodes CATWDRGAYNEQFF.

V and J are TRBV5-1 and TRBJ2-1; tentatively, D is TRBD2 (6 bases). There are 15 residues in the CDR3. Trimming cost V 4 bases and J 3 bases, with 14 bases left between them. CDR1 is SGHRS and CDR2 is YFSETQ in the germline V gene. The CDR3 protein is CASSHGTGRYNEQFF. The CDR3 nucleotides are TGCGCCAGCAGCCACGGGACTGGCCGCTACAATGAGCAGTTCTTC.

The chain employs TRBV4-2 and TRBJ2-7, with 11 bases identical to TRBD2. The CDR3 is 16 amino acids. Trimming took 4 bases from V and 0 from J; bases not matched to a gene: 5. Germline V gene sequence: CDR1 LGHNA, CDR2 YNFKEQ. CDR3 nucleotide sequence: TGTGCCAGCAGCCGCCAGACTAGCGGGGTCTCCTACGAGCAGTACTTC. Its protein product is CASSRQTSGVSYEQYF.

The gene calls are TRBV7-9 and TRBJ2-5; D is uncertain. The CDR3 length is 13 residues. Trimming left V 3 bases short and J 5 bases short, with 10 bases between. Germline V CDR1 and CDR2: SEHNR, FQNEAQ (reference sequence). CDR3: CASSLGWSETQYF. The CDR3 nucleotides read TGTGCCAGCAGCTTGGGGTGGTCGGAGACCCAGTACTTC. The whole variable domain, remainder taken from reference TRBV7-9 and TRBJ2-5, is DTGVSQNPRHKITKRGQNVTFRCDPISEHNRLYWYRQTLGQGPEFLTYFQNEAQLEKSRLLSDRFSAERPKGSFSTLEIQRTEQGDSAMYLCASSLGWSETQYFGPGTRLLVL.

The chain recombines TRBV5-1 with TRBJ2-2; no definite D call. This CDR3 has 13 residues. Germline V gives CDR1 SGHRS, CDR2 YFSETQ. V gave up 4 bases and J gave up 4 bases, with 8 bases separating them. DNA for the CDR3: TGCGCCAGCAGCCCGCCTGTCACCGGGGAGCTGTTTTTT. Protein product: CASSPPVTGELFF.

This clone was seen a few times. CDR3: CASRTDRAGSEYF. The CDR3 region has the DNA TGTGCCAGCAGAACCGACAGGGCCGGGAGCGAGTACTTC. This rearrangement joins TRBV6-5 to TRBJ2-7; possibly TRBD1 for D (7 bases). The CDR3 runs to 13 residues. Germline V CDR1 and CDR2: MNHEY, SVGAGI. V was clipped by 6 bases and J by 11 bases, with 20 bases between them.

V is TRBV9 and J is TRBJ1-2; 9 nucleotides line up with TRBD1. CDR1 and CDR2 from the germline V gene are SGDLS and YYNGEE. V was pared by 3 bases and J by 6 bases, with 6 bases of the junction left unmatched. This CDR3 spans 14 amino acids. For the CDR3, the DNA is TGTGCCAGCAGCGCCACGGGACAGGGAAATGGCTACACCTTC. Its protein is CASSATGQGNGYTF.

The V gene is TRBV10-1, the J gene TRBJ2-2; D unclear. CDR3 length equals 13 residues. The germline CDR1 and CDR2 sequences are WNHNN and SYGVQD (reference sequence). V shed 0 bases and J shed 1 base, with 0 bases lying between them. This CDR3 is CASSESNTGELFF. CDR3 sequence (DNA): TGCGCCAGCAGTGAGTCGAACACCGGGGAGCTGTTTTTT.